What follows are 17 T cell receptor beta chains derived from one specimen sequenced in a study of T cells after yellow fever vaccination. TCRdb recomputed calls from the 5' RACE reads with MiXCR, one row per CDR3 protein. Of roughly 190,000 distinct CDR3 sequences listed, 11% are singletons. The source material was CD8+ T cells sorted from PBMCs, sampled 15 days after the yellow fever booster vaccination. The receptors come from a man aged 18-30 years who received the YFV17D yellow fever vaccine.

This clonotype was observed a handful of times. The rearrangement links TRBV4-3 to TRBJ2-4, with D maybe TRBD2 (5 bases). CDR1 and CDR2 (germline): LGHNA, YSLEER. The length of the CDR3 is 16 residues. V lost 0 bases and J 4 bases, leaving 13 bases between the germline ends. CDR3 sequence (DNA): TGCGCCAGCAGCCAAGAGGCGTCGGGCGGGAAAAACATTCAGTACTTC. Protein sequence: CASSQEASGGKNIQYF.

This CDR3 is CASSQVTRRGTGELFF. DNA of the CDR3: TGTGCCAGCAGCCAAGTCACGCGCAGGGGCACCGGGGAGCTGTTTTTT. The rearrangement uses TRBV3-1 and TRBJ2-2; maybe TRBD1 (6 bases). V lost 1 base, J lost 4 bases, and 13 bases lay in between. The CDR3 loop spans 16 amino acids. Per germline, CDR1 LGHDT and CDR2 YNNKEL (reference sequence).

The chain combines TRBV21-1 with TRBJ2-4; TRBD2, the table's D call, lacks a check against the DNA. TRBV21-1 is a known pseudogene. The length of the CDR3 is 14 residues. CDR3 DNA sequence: TGTGCCAGCACCCCGAGGGAGGTCGTGGACATTCAGTACTTC. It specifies CASTPREVVDIQYF.

The CDR3 is CASSFLGTGYDTQYF. The CDR3 DNA follows: TGCGCCAGCAGCTTCCTCGGGACAGGGTACGATACGCAGTATTTT. The chain uses TRBV5-1 and TRBJ2-3; TRBD1 aligns across 9 bases. The V gene's germline CDR1 is SGHRS and CDR2 YFSETQ. There are 15 residues in the CDR3. The J segment lost 6 bases and the V segment lost 2 bases, leaving 7 bases of the junction unmatched. The full variable domain, in which reference TRBV5-1 and TRBJ2-3 provide the parts outside the CDR3, is KAGVTQTPRYLIKTRGQQVTLSCSPISGHRSVSWYQQTPGQGLQFLFEYFSETQRNKGNFPGRFSGRQFSNSRSEMNVSTLELGDSALYLCASSFLGTGYDTQYFGPGTRLTVL.

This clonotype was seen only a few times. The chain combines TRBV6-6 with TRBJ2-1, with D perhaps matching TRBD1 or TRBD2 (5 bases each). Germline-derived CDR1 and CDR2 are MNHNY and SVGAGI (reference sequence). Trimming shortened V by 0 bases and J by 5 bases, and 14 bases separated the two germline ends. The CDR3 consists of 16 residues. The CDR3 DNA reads TGTGCCAGCAGTTACTCGACTGGGACCCAGGACAATGAGCAGTTCTTC. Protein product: CASSYSTGTQDNEQFF.

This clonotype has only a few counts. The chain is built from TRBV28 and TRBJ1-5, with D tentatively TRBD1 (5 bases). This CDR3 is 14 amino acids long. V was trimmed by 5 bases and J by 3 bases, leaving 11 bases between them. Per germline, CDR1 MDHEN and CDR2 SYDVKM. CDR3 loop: CASSLDRYNQPQHF. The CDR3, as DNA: TGTGCCAGCAGTCTAGACAGATACAATCAGCCCCAGCATTTT. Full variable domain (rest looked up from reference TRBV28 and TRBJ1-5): DVKVTQSSRYLVKRTGEKVFLECVQDMDHENMFWYRQDPGLGLRLIYFSYDVKMKEKGDIPEGYSVSREKKERFSLILESASTNQTSMYLCASSLDRYNQPQHFGDGTRLSIL.

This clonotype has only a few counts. The CDR3 here is CASSLATTGIEQYF. The CDR3, as DNA: TGTGCCAGCAGCTTAGCGACCACAGGGATCGAGCAGTACTTC. The chain joins TRBV7-8 to TRBJ2-7; D perhaps matches TRBD1 (6 bases). Looked up from germline, CDR1 is SGHVS and CDR2 is FQNEAQ. Trimming stripped 0 bases from V and 6 bases from J, with 12 bases between. The length of the CDR3 is 14 residues.

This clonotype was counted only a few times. For the CDR3, the DNA is TGTGCCAGCAGCCAGAGCGGCACAGATACGCAGTATTTT. Its protein product is CASSQSGTDTQYF. The rearrangement uses TRBV3-1 and TRBJ2-3; no clear D gene. V shed 3 bases and J shed 1 base, with 5 bases lying between them. Germline V CDR1 and CDR2: LGHDT, YNNKEL (reference sequence). This CDR3 spans 13 amino acids.

The CDR3 nucleotides are TGTGCCAGCGGAGCTTCGGGGGCTAGCACAGATACGCAGTATTTT. This gives the protein CASGASGASTDTQYF. The chain joins TRBV28 to TRBJ2-3, with D perhaps assigned TRBD1 or TRBD2 (6 bases each). Germline values: CDR1 MDHEN, CDR2 SYDVKM. Between the trimmed V and J ends, which lost 8 bases and 0 bases, there was a span of 15 bases. The CDR3 spans 15 residues.

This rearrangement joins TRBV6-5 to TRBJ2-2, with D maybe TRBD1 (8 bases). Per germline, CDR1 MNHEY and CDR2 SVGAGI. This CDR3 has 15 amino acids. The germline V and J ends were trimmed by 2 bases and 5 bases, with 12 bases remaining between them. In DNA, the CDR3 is TGTGCCAGCAGTTACACAGGGGGGGGGACCGGGGAGCTGTTTTTT. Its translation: CASSYTGGGTGELFF.

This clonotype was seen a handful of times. Here the CDR3 DNA reads TGTGCCAGCAGCTTCGGGGGGCCAAAGATCTACGAGCAGTACTTC. Protein: CASSFGGPKIYEQYF. This chain links TRBV14 with TRBJ2-7; tentatively, D is TRBD2 (7 bases). The CDR3 is made up of 15 amino acids. Trimming removed 5 bases at V and 3 bases at J, with 17 bases between. Germline CDR1 SGHDN, CDR2 FVKESK.

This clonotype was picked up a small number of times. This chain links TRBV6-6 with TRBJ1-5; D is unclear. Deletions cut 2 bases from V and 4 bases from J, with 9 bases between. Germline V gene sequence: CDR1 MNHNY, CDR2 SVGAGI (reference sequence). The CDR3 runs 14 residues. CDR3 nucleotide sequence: TGTGCCAGCAGTTACGGGCAGATTAATCAGCCCCAGCATTTT. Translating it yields CASSYGQINQPQHF.

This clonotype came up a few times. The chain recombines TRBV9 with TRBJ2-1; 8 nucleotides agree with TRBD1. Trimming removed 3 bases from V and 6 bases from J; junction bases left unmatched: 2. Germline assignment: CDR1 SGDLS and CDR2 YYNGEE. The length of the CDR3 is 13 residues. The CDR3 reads CASSGTGSNEQFF. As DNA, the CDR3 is TGTGCCAGCAGCGGGACAGGGTCCAATGAGCAGTTCTTC.

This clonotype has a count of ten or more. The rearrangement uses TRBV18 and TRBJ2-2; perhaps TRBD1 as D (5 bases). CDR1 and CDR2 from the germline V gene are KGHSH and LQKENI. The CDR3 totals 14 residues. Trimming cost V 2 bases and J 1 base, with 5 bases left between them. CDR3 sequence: CASSPTGNTGELFF. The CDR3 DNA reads TGTGCCAGCTCACCAACAGGGAACACCGGGGAGCTGTTTTTT.

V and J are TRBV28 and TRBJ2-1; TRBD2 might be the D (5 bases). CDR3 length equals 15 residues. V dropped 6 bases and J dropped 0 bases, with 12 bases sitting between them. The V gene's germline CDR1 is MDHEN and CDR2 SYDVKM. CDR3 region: CASSGDGSSYNEQFF. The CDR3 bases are TGTGCCAGCAGCGGCGATGGGAGCTCCTACAATGAGCAGTTCTTC.

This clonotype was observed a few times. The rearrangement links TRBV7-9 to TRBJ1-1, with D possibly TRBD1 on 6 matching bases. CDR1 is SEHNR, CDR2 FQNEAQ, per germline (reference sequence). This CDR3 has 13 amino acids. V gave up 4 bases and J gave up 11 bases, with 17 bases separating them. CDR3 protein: CASSSGGRREAFF. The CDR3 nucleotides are TGTGCCAGCAGCTCGGGGGGGCGCCGAGAGGCTTTCTTT.

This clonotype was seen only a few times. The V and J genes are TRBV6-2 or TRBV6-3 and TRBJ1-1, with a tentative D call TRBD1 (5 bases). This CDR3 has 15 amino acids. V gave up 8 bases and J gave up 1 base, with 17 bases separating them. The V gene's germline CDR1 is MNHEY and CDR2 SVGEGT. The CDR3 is CASRGRGLGNTEAFF. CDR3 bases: TGTGCCAGCCGCGGCCGGGGACTCGGGAACACTGAAGCTTTCTTT.